Listed below are T cell receptor beta chains from one sample, sequenced in a study of CD8+CD57+ T cells in acquired aplastic anemia. TCRdb recomputed calls from the reads with MiXCR, one row per CDR3 protein. The sample gives 100,000 to 150,000 distinct CDR3 sequences, around 48% of which show up once; 2% to 3% is in the top ten. The sequencing sample was made of sorted CD4+, CD8+, or CD8+CD57+ T cells (not recorded which) from PBMCs. The source is a human donor in good health, serving as a control. The CDR3 runs from the conserved cysteine through the conserved F or W. A D gene is named only where the DNA matches it firmly. The listing skips clone size in some rows; elsewhere it reads once, few, many or a size class.

J gene	D gene	V gene	clone size	CDR3 length	CDR3 protein
TRBJ1-2	-	TRBV3-1	-	16	CASSQDGRGPNCGYTF
TRBJ2-3	TRBD1	TRBV19	many	16	CASSIQTGGLKDTQYF
TRBJ2-3	TRBD1	TRBV5-4	many	16	CASSSPRDRGTDTQYF
TRBJ2-7	TRBD1	TRBV10-3	few	14	CAIREQGAAYEQYF
TRBJ1-4	TRBD1	TRBV9	many	14	CASSPQGGVEKLFF
TRBJ2-3	TRBD1	TRBV12-5	many	16	CASGGSDRMGTDTQYF
TRBJ1-4	TRBD1	TRBV6-5	many	15	CASSYSGTGGEKLFF
TRBJ2-5	TRBD1	TRBV12-3/TRBV12-4	many	18	CASSERYGTGGVQETQYF
TRBJ1-6	-	TRBV7-2	many	15	CASSPGGGRNSPLHF
TRBJ2-1	-	TRBV7-8	once	15	CASSLPGEFYNEQFF
TRBJ1-1	-	TRBV5-4	-	15	CASSSPKTANTEAFF
TRBJ2-3	TRBD2	TRBV2	-	17	CASRETSGGADADTQYF
TRBJ2-5	TRBD2	TRBV15	-	17	CATSRATSGGTGETQYF
TRBJ2-1	-	TRBV2	few	12	CASSGGQGEQFF
TRBJ1-6	-	TRBV9	-	14	CASRWGGGNSPLHF
TRBJ2-2	-	TRBV20-1	many	13	CSASGDFTGELFF
TRBJ1-1	-	TRBV19	-	13	CASSIARGAEAFF
TRBJ2-5	-	TRBV7-2	once	13	CASSQRVQETQYF
TRBJ2-6	-	TRBV10-3	-	15	CAISDWSAGANVLTF
TRBJ1-2	-	TRBV2	once	12	CASRAILYGYTF
TRBJ2-7	-	TRBV6-8	-	13	CASSYQGPYEQYF
TRBJ2-3	TRBD1	TRBV7-3	many	16	CASSLSGTGLGDTQYF
TRBJ2-5	TRBD1	TRBV2	few	15	CASSGTGGSGETQYF
TRBJ2-2	-	TRBV9	-	16	CASSVEGGADTGELFF
TRBJ1-2	TRBD1	TRBV11-3	-	14	CASSRPTGDYGYTF
TRBJ1-2	-	TRBV15	-	17	CATSRSFPWQGGNGYTF
TRBJ2-1	TRBD2	TRBV11-2	-	14	CASSQTSGNNEQFF
TRBJ2-7	-	TRBV7-2	-	13	CASSLTGSREQYF
TRBJ1-6	TRBD1	TRBV20-1	-	14	CSARGGQGVLPLHF
TRBJ2-7	TRBD2	TRBV5-8	many	15	CASSSTSGGRWGQYF
TRBJ2-3	TRBD2	TRBV18	-	14	CASSPGLARDTQYF
TRBJ1-2	-	TRBV2	many	15	CASSDPGDINYGYTF
TRBJ1-1	-	TRBV7-8	-	15	CASSGTFSGRAEAFF
TRBJ2-1	-	TRBV2	many	14	CASQEGGGVNEQFF
TRBJ2-7	TRBD2	TRBV12-3/TRBV12-4	-	13	CASSLSGRNEQYF
TRBJ1-2	TRBD1	TRBV10-1	-	15	CASSTGQAFNYGYTF
TRBJ2-5	TRBD1	TRBV6-1	-	15	CASSRTGGFVETQYF
TRBJ2-7	-	TRBV7-6	-	16	CASSLGPLRSSYEQYF
TRBJ1-3	-	TRBV19	once	14	CASQGPYSGNTIYF
TRBJ2-5	TRBD2	TRBV20-1	-	14	CSAVAGGRLEAQYF
TRBJ2-5	TRBD2	TRBV7-3	-	16	CASSSPGLAGVETQYF
TRBJ2-2	-	TRBV24-1	-	15	CATSRDLAFSGELFF
TRBJ2-7	-	TRBV2	many	13	CASSGHRTDEQYF
TRBJ2-1	TRBD2	TRBV20-1	-	14	CSAKLAGGWVEQFF
TRBJ2-1	TRBD2	TRBV20-1	once	14	CSALIAGGNNEQFF
TRBJ2-2	-	TRBV4-3	-	18	CASSQEEAAVDITGELFF
TRBJ2-7	-	TRBV24-1	-	12	CATSDSNYEQYF
TRBJ1-2	-	TRBV28	-	13	CATVFSPDRGYTF
TRBJ2-1	-	TRBV11-1	-	13	CASSLSEVNEQFF